The 15 T cell receptor beta chains below come from one sample, sequenced in a study of CD8 T cells in Susac syndrome. After extraction with the RNeasy kit, about 0.45 to 1 ug of the RNA was reverse transcribed using random hexamers. From the immunoSEQ multiplex PCR reads, TCRdb called clonotypes with MiXCR, one entry per CDR3 protein. Among under 200,000 distinct CDR3 sequences listed, approximately 93% were seen once. The sequenced sample was CD4+ T cells from PBMCs. The source of these receptors is a human donor in good health.

The rearrangement links TRBV5-1 to TRBJ2-1; D assignment may be TRBD1 or TRBD2 (5 bases each). The V gene lost 0 bases and the J gene lost 9 bases, with 16 bases spanning the gap. Germline V gene data show CDR1 as SGHRS and CDR2 as YFSETQ. The CDR3 extends over 15 amino acids. CDR3 amino acids: CASSLGGPDFGEQFF. The CDR3 bases are TGCGCCAGCAGCTTGGGGGGCCCGGACTTCGGTGAGCAGTTCTTC.

The rearrangement joins TRBV7-9 to TRBJ2-2, with 8 nucleotides matching TRBD2. In germline, CDR1 is SEHNR, CDR2 FQNEAQ (reference sequence). This CDR3 is 13 amino acids long. CDR3 amino acids: CSPGGGRTGELFF. CDR3 nucleotides: TGTTCTCCAGGCGGGGGGCGCACCGGGGAGCTGTTTTTT.

The chain couples TRBV4-1 to TRBJ2-2, with a tentative D call TRBD2 (5 bases). The CDR3 has 13 residues. Trimming stripped 0 bases from V and 16 bases from J, with 15 bases between. Per germline, CDR1 MGHRA and CDR2 YSYEKL. In DNA form, the CDR3 reads TGCGCCAGCAGCCAAGACGTTTCGAGGGTACCGTTTTTT. It encodes CASSQDVSRVPFF.

Only one count was recorded for this clonotype. This chain joins TRBV18 and TRBJ2-7; tentatively, D is TRBD1 (6 bases). This CDR3 spans 13 amino acids. V gave up 6 bases and J gave up 3 bases, with 12 bases separating them. Per germline, CDR1 KGHSH and CDR2 LQKENI. CDR3 protein: CASSVGQSYEQYV. For the CDR3, the DNA is TGTGCCAGCTCGGTCGGACAGAGCTACGAGCAGTACGTC.

The genes are TRBV20-1 and TRBJ2-7, with 7 bases fitting TRBD1. Per the germline V gene, CDR1 is DFQATT and CDR2 is SNEGSKA (reference sequence). J gave up 0 bases and V 5 bases, and 1 base lay outside the gene matches. There are 12 residues in the CDR3. The CDR3, as DNA: TGCAGTGCTTGGGACAGCTCCTACGAGCAGTACTTC. Protein: CSAWDSSYEQYF.

CDR3 coding DNA: TGTGCCTGGAGTGTCAGCGGTATTACAGATACGCAGTATTTT. This translates into CAWSVSGITDTQYF. This chain links TRBV30 with TRBJ2-3; maybe TRBD2 (5 bases). Germline CDR1 GTSNPN, CDR2 SVGIG (reference sequence). V lost 0 bases to trimming and J lost 3 bases, with 10 bases between them. CDR3 length: 14 residues.

This chain uses TRBV28 with TRBJ2-7, with D tentatively TRBD1 (6 bases). There are 13 residues in the CDR3. V was cut by 6 bases and J by 5 bases, with 14 bases left in between. Germline values: CDR1 MDHEN, CDR2 SYDVKM. DNA for the CDR3: TGTGCCAGCAGGGGAACAGGGTTCGACGAGCAGTACTTC. Its translation is CASRGTGFDEQYF.

In this sample, this clonotype turned up a few times. The chain carries TRBV6-1 and TRBJ2-3; 9 positions match TRBD1. Germline V CDR1 and CDR2: MNHNS, SASEGT. The V and J ends lost 11 bases and 4 bases, in that order; junction bases with no gene match: 7. The CDR3 length is 13 residues. The DNA of the CDR3 is TGTGCCGGAGGACAGGGGAAAGCAGATACGCAGTATTTT. It yields the protein CAGGQGKADTQYF.

V is TRBV27 and J is TRBJ1-1; D is possibly TRBD1 (6 bases). This CDR3 has 14 amino acids. The V gene lost 4 bases and the J gene lost 4 bases, with 13 bases spanning the gap. Germline V gene data show CDR1 as MNHEY and CDR2 as SMNVEV (reference sequence). The CDR3 sequence: CASSSPGAATEAFF. CDR3 coding DNA: TGTGCCAGCAGTTCCCCAGGGGCGGCCACTGAAGCTTTCTTT.

V gene TRBV7-8 combines with J gene TRBJ1-4; the D gene is possibly TRBD1 (6 bases). The germline V gene has CDR1 SGHVS and CDR2 FQNEAQ. V gave up 4 bases and J gave up 7 bases, with 13 bases separating them. This CDR3 contains 14 residues. The CDR3 bases are TGTGCCAGCAGCTCCTACAGGGTTGGTGAAAAACTGTTTTTT. The encoded protein is CASSSYRVGEKLFF.

This chain links TRBV3-1 with TRBJ1-4; 8 bases match TRBD1. This CDR3 is 14 amino acids long. V was clipped by 5 bases and J by 10 bases; unmatched bases: 9. Per germline, CDR1 LGHDT and CDR2 YNNKEL (reference sequence). The CDR3: CASSAGQDARKLFF. CDR3 nucleotides: TGTGCCAGCAGCGCGGGACAGGACGCCCGAAAACTGTTTTTT.

This clonotype has a single count. The gene calls are TRBV2 and TRBJ2-4, with TRBD1 matching 11 bases. Germline lookup yields CDR1 SNHLY and CDR2 FYNNEI. Trimming took 4 bases from V and 1 from J; bases not matched to a gene: 0. The CDR3 contains 15 residues. The CDR3 is CASSGDRGAKNIQYF. For the CDR3, the DNA is TGTGCCAGCAGTGGGGACAGGGGGGCCAAAAACATTCAGTACTTC. Supplemented by reference TRBV2 and TRBJ2-4, the full variable domain reads EPEVTQTPSHQVTQMGQEVILRCVPISNHLYFYWYRQILGQKVEFLVSFYNNEISEKSEIFDDQFSVERPDGSNFTLKIRSTKLEDSAMYFCASSGDRGAKNIQYFGAGTRLSVL.

The genes are TRBV7-2 and TRBJ2-5; 7 nucleotides match TRBD1. CDR1 is SGHTA and CDR2 is FQGNSA in the germline V gene. V shed 1 base and J 9 bases; nucleotides not matched to a gene: 11. The CDR3 is 15 amino acids. This CDR3 is CASSLDRGTAGAQYF. In nucleotides, the CDR3 is TGTGCCAGCAGCTTAGATAGGGGGACAGCAGGAGCCCAGTACTTC. The whole variable domain, remainder taken from reference TRBV7-2 and TRBJ2-5, is GAGVSQSPSNKVTEKGKDVELRCDPISGHTALYWYRQSLGQGLEFLIYFQGNSAPDKSGLPSDRFSAERTGGSVSTLTIQRTQQEDSAVYLCASSLDRGTAGAQYFGPGTRLLVL.

The V gene is TRBV5-4, the J gene TRBJ1-1, with 7 bases identical to TRBD1. This CDR3 is built from 15 residues. CDR1 SGHNT and CDR2 YYREEE come from the germline V gene (reference sequence). V gave up 4 bases and J gave up 0 bases; unmatched junction bases: 6. The CDR3 sequence is CASSTTGTVNTEAFF. CDR3 DNA: TGTGCCAGCAGCACTACCGGGACAGTGAACACTGAAGCTTTCTTT. Filled out from reference TRBV5-4 and TRBJ1-1, the complete variable domain reads ETGVTQSPTHLIKTRGQQVTLRCSSQSGHNTVSWYQQALGQGPQFIFQYYREEENGRGNFPPRFSGLQFPNYSSELNVNALELDDSALYLCASSTTGTVNTEAFFGQGTRLTVV.

The chain is built from TRBV3-1 and TRBJ2-3; 7 nucleotides line up with TRBD2. The CDR3 contains 15 residues. With V trimmed by 7 bases and J by 1 base, 8 bases remained unmatched. Per the germline V gene, CDR1 is LGHDT and CDR2 is YNNKEL (reference sequence). The CDR3 sequence: CASTPRGGGTDTQYF. CDR3 nucleotide sequence: TGTGCCAGCACCCCCCGTGGGGGGGGCACAGATACGCAGTATTTT.